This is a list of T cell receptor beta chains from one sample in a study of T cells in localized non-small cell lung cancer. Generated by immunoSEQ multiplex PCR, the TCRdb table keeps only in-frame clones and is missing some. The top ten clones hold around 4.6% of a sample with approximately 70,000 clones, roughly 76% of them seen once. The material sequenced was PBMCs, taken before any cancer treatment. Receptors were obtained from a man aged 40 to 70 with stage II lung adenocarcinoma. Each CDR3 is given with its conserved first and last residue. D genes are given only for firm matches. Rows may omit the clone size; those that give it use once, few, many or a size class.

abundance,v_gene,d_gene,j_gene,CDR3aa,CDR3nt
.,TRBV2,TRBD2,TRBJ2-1,CATGQASGNNEQFF,TGTGCCACCGGCCAGGCTAGCGGTAACAATGAGCAGTTCTTC
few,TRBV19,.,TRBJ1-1,CASSILWARVKNTEAFF,TGTGCCAGTAGCATTTTGTGGGCTCGAGTGAAGAACACTGAAGCTTTCTTT
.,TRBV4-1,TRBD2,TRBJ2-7,CASSQDRTRGLEQYF,TGCGCCAGCAGCCAAGATCGGACTAGAGGTCTCGAGCAGTACTTC
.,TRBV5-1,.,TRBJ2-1,CASRAAYNEQFF,TGCGCCAGCAGAGCCGCTTACAATGAGCAGTTCTTC
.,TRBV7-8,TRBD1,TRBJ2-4,CASSLAWTGRNIQYF,TGTGCCAGCAGCTTAGCATGGACAGGGAGAAACATTCAGTACTTC
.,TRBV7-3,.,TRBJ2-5,CASSVTIQETQYF,TGTGCCAGCAGTGTGACTATCCAAGAGACCCAGTACTTC
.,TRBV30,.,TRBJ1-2,CAWSPPLHYGYTF,TGTGCCTGGAGTCCCCCTTTGCACTATGGCTACACCTTC
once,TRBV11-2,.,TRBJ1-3,CASSPLTGSGNTIYF,TGTGCCAGCAGCCCCCTTACGGGCTCTGGAAACACCATATATTTT
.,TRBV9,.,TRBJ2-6,CASSGYRAGANVLTF,TGTGCCAGCAGCGGGTACAGGGCCGGGGCCAACGTCCTGACTTTC
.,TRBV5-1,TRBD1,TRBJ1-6,CASSPAGQGAYYNSPLHF,TGCGCCAGCAGCCCGGCGGGACAGGGGGCATATTATAATTCACCCCTCCACTTT
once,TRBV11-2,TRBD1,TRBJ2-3,CASSSRTGEVVDTQYF,TGTGCCAGCAGCTCCCGGACAGGGGAGGTAGTGGATACGCAGTATTTT
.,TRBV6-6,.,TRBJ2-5,CASSSSGTETQYF,TGTGCCAGCAGTTCCAGTGGGACAGAGACCCAGTACTTC
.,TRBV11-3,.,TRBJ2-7,CASSLPGENEQYF,TGTGCCAGCAGCTTACCGGGAGAGAATGAGCAGTACTTC
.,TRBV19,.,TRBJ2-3,CASSIEDRTDTQYF,TGTGCCAGTAGTATTGAGGACCGCACAGATACGCAGTATTTT
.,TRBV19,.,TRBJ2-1,CASSIDPPGMSSYNEQFF,TGTGCCAGTAGTATAGATCCCCCCGGGATGAGCTCCTACAATGAGCAGTTCTTC
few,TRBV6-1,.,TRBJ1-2,CASSERNYGYTF,TGTGCCAGCAGTGAGCGGAACTATGGCTACACCTTC
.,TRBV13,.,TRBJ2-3,CASSLWREKLDRVDTQYF,TGTGCCAGCAGCTTATGGAGGGAGAAACTCGATAGGGTAGATACGCAGTATTTT
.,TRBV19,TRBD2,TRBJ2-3,CASNLAGLTDTQYF,TGTGCCAGTAACCTAGCGGGCCTCACAGATACGCAGTATTTT
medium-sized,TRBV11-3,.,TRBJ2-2,CASSPLGTKNTGELFF,TGTGCCAGCAGCCCCCTTGGGACAAAGAACACCGGGGAGCTGTTTTTT
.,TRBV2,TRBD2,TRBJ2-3,CASRKTSGRAMRTDTQYF,TGTGCCAGCAGGAAGACTAGCGGGAGGGCCATGAGGACAGATACGCAGTATTTT
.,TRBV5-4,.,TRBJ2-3,CASSLGGYSTDTQYF,TGTGCCAGCAGCTTGGGGGGATACAGCACAGATACGCAGTATTTT
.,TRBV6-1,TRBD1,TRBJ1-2,CARADRSRDGYTF,TGTGCCAGGGCGGACAGGTCAAGAGATGGCTACACCTTC
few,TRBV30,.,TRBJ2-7,CAWSPGSPYEQYF,TGTGCCTGGAGCCCTGGGAGTCCCTACGAGCAGTACTTC
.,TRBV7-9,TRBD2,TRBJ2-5,CASSHGTSVLQETQYF,TGTGCCAGCAGCCATGGGACTAGCGTGCTACAAGAGACCCAGTACTTC
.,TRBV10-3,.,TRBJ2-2,CAISAGPPTGELFF,TGTGCCATCAGTGCCGGGCCTCCCACCGGGGAGCTGTTTTTT
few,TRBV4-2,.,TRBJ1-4,CASSQNSGEKLFF,TGTGCCAGCAGCCAAAACAGTGGTGAAAAACTGTTTTTT
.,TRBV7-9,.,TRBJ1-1,CASSLGSGTIEAFF,TGTGCCAGCAGCTTAGGATCAGGGACCATTGAAGCTTTCTTT
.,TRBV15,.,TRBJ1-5,CATSVPQGRVNQPQHF,TGTGCCACCAGCGTCCCTCAGGGTAGGGTCAATCAGCCCCAGCATTTT
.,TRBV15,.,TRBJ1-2,CATSRDLGGRVGYTF,TGTGCCACCAGCAGAGATCTCGGGGGAAGGGTTGGCTACACCTTC
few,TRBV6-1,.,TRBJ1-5,CASSETDNQPQHF,TGTGCCAGCAGTGAAACAGATAATCAGCCCCAGCATTTT
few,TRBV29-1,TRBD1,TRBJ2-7,CSVHRGNEQYF,TGCAGCGTTCACAGGGGAAACGAGCAGTACTTC
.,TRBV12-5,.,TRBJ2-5,CASGAPTGQETQYF,TGTGCTAGTGGTGCACCGACAGGCCAAGAGACCCAGTACTTC
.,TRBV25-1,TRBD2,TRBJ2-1,CASRGGGNYNEQFF,TGTGCCAGCAGGGGCGGGGGGAATTACAATGAGCAGTTCTTC
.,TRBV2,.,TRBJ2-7,CASTLGDGYEQYF,TGTGCCAGCACCCTTGGGGACGGCTACGAGCAGTACTTC
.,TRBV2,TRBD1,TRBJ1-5,CASSTGENQPQHF,TGTGCCAGCAGCACAGGGGAGAATCAGCCCCAGCATTTT
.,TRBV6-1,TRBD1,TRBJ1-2,CASSEALRTGVGYTF,TGTGCCAGCAGTGAAGCATTACGGACAGGGGTTGGCTACACCTTC
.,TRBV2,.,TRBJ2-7,CASRGTQGSEQYF,TGTGCCAGCCGGGGGACCCAAGGAAGCGAGCAGTACTTC
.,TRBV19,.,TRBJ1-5,CASSMQALLNQPQHF,TGTGCCAGTAGTATGCAAGCCCTTCTCAATCAGCCCCAGCATTTT
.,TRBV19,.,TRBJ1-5,CASSILEGSNQPQHF,TGTGCCAGTAGTATTTTGGAGGGTAGCAATCAGCCCCAGCATTTT
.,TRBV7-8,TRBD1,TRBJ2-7,CASSVTGGSYEQYF,TGTGCCAGCAGCGTTACAGGGGGCTCCTACGAGCAGTACTTC
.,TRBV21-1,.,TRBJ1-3,CASSYRGPFLVRGNTIYF,TGTGCCAGCAGCTACAGGGGGCCGTTCCTCGTCCGTGGAAACACCATATATTTT
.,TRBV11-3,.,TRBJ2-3,CASSLGRADTQYF,TGTGCCAGCAGCTTAGGGAGGGCAGATACGCAGTATTTT
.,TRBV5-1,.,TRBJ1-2,CASSLGVLNYGYTF,TGCGCCAGCAGCTTGGGGGTTTTAAACTATGGCTACACCTTC
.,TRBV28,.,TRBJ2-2,CASSGAGHPTGELFF,TGTGCCAGCAGTGGAGCAGGGCACCCCACCGGGGAGCTGTTTTTT
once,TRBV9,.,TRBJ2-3,CASSKRAGSTDTQYF,TGTGCCAGCAGCAAACGGGCAGGGAGCACGGATACGCAGTATTTT
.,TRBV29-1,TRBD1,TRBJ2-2,CSVYRGQTGELFF,TGCAGCGTTTACAGGGGGCAAACCGGGGAGCTGTTTTTT
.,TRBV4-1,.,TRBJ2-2,CASSQEGVLNTGELFF,TGCGCCAGCAGCCAAGAAGGGGTTTTGAACACCGGGGAGCTGTTTTTT
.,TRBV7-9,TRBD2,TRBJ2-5,CASSLGTSSETQYF,TGTGCCAGCAGCTTAGGGACTAGCTCAGAGACCCAGTACTTC
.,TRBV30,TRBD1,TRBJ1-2,CAWSPRAGQAPYGYTF,TGTGCCTGGAGCCCCCGAGCGGGACAGGCGCCCTATGGCTACACCTTC
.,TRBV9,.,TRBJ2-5,CASSGETQPVGETQYF,TGTGCCAGCAGCGGCGAGACCCAACCGGTGGGGGAGACCCAGTACTTC
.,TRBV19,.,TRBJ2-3,CASRLVMGTDTQYF,TGTGCCAGTCGACTAGTGATGGGCACAGATACGCAGTATTTT
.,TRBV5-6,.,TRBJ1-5,CASSLLNQPQHF,TGTGCCAGCAGCCTGCTCAATCAGCCCCAGCATTTT
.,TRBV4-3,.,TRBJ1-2,CASSGSSRVVENYGYTF,TGCGCCAGCAGCGGAAGCTCTCGGGTGGTAGAGAACTATGGCTACACCTTC
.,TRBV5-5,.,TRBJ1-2,CASSGGNSAYGYTF,TGTGCCAGCAGCGGCGGGAACAGTGCCTATGGCTACACCTTC
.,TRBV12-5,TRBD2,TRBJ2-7,CASGPLAGDKQYF,TGTGCTAGTGGCCCACTAGCGGGGGACAAGCAGTACTTC